This T cell receptor beta chain was obtained from a study of blood T cells in healthy people across ages. Study-wide background: Through template switching, about one barcoded beta molecule was captured per two T cells, as measured in model experiments. Study observations and caveats: Diversity was higher, and naive CD4+ cells more numerous, in long-lived donors than in aged donors. Naive and antigen-experienced cells were not separated, limiting conclusive comparison.

V was shortened by 6 bases and J by 4 bases, with 9 bases between the two germline ends. There are 11 residues in the CDR3. Germline CDR1 and CDR2: DFQATT and SNEGSKA (reference sequence). The use of a sample-barcoded 5' primer and a J-beta primer mix characterized a second PCR of roughly 6 to 11 cycles. TCRdb itself ran the 5' RACE reads through MiXCR, one entry per CDR3 protein. The sample contains 1.5 million to 2 million distinct CDR3 sequences, 28% of which appear only once. Donors gave about 10 milliliters of peripheral blood apiece. On this clonotype: What it recognizes is unknown.

The clonotype originates from a woman aged 30 to 39 in good health. The sequenced material came from blood. The chain has TRBV20-1 and TRBJ1-1; perhaps TRBD1 as D (6 bases). CDR3 sequence reads: CSAQGGTEAFF. CDR3 in DNA: TGCAGTGCCCAAGGGGGCACTGAAGCTTTCTTT.